This TCR beta chain stems from a study of T cell changes during pregnancy in multiple sclerosis. Profiling relied on immunoSEQ multiplex PCR, and the TCRdb table lists in-frame clones only, not all of them. The sample carries about 44,000 clones, roughly nine tenths recorded once. The source was CD4+ T cells from peripheral blood mononuclear cells, collected after pregnancy. This TCR was recovered from a female donor with multiple sclerosis, enrolled in a pregnancy study.

The CDR3 bases are TGTGCCTCCCAAAGGGGTAAAGATACGCAGTATTTT. Translating it yields CASQRGKDTQYF. This chain connects TRBV2 to TRBJ2-3, with D perhaps matching TRBD1 (5 bases). Germline CDR1 SNHLY, CDR2 FYNNEI. V gave up 11 bases and J gave up 5 bases, with 14 bases separating them. CDR3 length equals 12 residues.